The 2 T cell receptor beta chains below were found in one sample sequenced in a study of radiotherapy plus CTLA-4 blockade in lung cancer. The table came from immunoSEQ multiplex PCR; TCRdb's copy has only in-frame clones and leaves some out. The table has about 90,000 clones, less than 80% seen once; the top ten hold over 13%. The input for sequencing was peripheral blood, taken from a patient treated with radiotherapy plus ipilimumab. Source of these receptors: a human donor with non-small cell lung cancer that progressed on radiotherapy plus ipilimumab.

This chain links TRBV7-9 with TRBJ2-7; 9 bases align to TRBD1. This CDR3 spans 15 amino acids. From germline, CDR1 is SEHNR and CDR2 FQNEAQ (reference sequence). With V trimmed by 5 bases and J by 6 bases, 11 bases remained unmatched. Written as DNA, the CDR3 is TGTGCCAGCAGCGCGCCGGGGACAGGGTCCCGCGAGCAGTACTTC. This gives the protein CASSAPGTGSREQYF.

The chain couples TRBV7-2 to TRBJ1-5; the D is unclear. The CDR3 has 15 amino acids. The V gene's germline CDR1 is SGHTA and CDR2 FQGNSA. V lost 1 base to trimming and J lost 1 base, with 8 bases between them. The CDR3 DNA follows: TGTGCCAGCAGCTTAGAAGGGTTCAGCAATCAGCCCCAGCATTTT. Protein product: CASSLEGFSNQPQHF.